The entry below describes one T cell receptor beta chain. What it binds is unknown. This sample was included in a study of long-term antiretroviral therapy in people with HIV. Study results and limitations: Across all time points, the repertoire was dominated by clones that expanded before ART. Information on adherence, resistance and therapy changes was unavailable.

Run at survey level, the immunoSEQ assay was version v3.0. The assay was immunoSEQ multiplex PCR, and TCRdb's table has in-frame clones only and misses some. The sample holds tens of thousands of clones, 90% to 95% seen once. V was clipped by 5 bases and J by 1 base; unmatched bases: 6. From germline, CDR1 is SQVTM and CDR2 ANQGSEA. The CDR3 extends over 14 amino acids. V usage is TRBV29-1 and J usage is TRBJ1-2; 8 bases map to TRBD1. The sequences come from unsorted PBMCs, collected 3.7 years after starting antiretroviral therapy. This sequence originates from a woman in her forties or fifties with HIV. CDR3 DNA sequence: TGCAGCGTTTCCCCAGGGGGCATTAACTATGGCTACACCTTC. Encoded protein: CSVSPGGINYGYTF.